The rows below give T cell receptor beta chains drawn from one sample of a study of vaccination and CD4 T cells after COVID-19. A single record per CDR3 protein comes from TCRdb applying MiXCR to the PCR reads. The top ten clones hold around an eighth of a sample with 9,900 or so distinct CDR3 sequences, 44% of them seen once. No antigen has been identified for these receptors. Source material: CD4+ T cells from blood, cultured in vitro. These receptors all come from a human donor in good health. CDR3s include the opening cysteine and the closing phenylalanine or tryptophan.

J: TRBJ1-2; V: TRBV6-1; CDR3: CASSPTGSELYGYTF
J: TRBJ1-2; V: TRBV19; CDR3: CASSPQGGYGYTF
J: TRBJ1-1; V: TRBV19; CDR3: CASRSQGVGMNTEAFF
J: TRBJ2-7; V: TRBV6-5; CDR3: CASSYTTPAGEQYF
J: TRBJ1-3; V: TRBV28; CDR3: CASSAAGSGNTIYF
J: TRBJ2-7; V: TRBV20-1; CDR3: CSAPGTRGGDYEQYF
J: TRBJ2-2; V: TRBV28; CDR3: CASQKQHLTGELFF
J: TRBJ2-5; V: TRBV7-3; CDR3: CASSSGLAGGLLGRETQYF
J: TRBJ1-1; V: TRBV27; CDR3: CASSPHRGLRTEAFF
J: TRBJ1-5; V: TRBV6-1; CDR3: CASLAGGRLNSNQPQHF
J: TRBJ1-2; V: TRBV20-1; CDR3: CSARETGANYGYTF
J: TRBJ2-1; V: TRBV7-2; CDR3: CASSSMQVAGINEQFF
J: TRBJ2-1; V: TRBV19; CDR3: CASSTPRLASYNEQFF
J: TRBJ2-2; V: TRBV20-1; CDR3: CSAKGPAGAGELFF
J: TRBJ1-6; V: TRBV7-9; CDR3: CASSLAAGAFSPLHF
J: TRBJ1-5; V: TRBV5-1; CDR3: CASSLGDRNQPQHF
J: TRBJ2-3; V: TRBV28; CDR3: CATSGGGTRSYSTDTQYF
J: TRBJ2-1; V: TRBV7-6; CDR3: CASSASRTEQFF
J: TRBJ1-5; V: TRBV6-2/TRBV6-3; CDR3: CAGGGTNSNQPQHF
J: TRBJ2-3; V: TRBV7-3; CDR3: CASRGMSWSTDTQYF
J: TRBJ2-7; V: TRBV7-2; CDR3: CASSPLGGWEQYF
J: TRBJ1-1; V: TRBV5-8; CDR3: CASSHGLHLNTEAFF
J: TRBJ2-2; V: TRBV9; CDR3: CASSAVRTGGGTGELFF
J: TRBJ1-5; V: TRBV28; CDR3: CASGLGTIQPQHF
J: TRBJ2-3; V: TRBV12-3/TRBV12-4; CDR3: CASNLAGTLRTDTQYF
J: TRBJ2-3; V: TRBV24-1; CDR3: CATSDFWASGGTDTQYF
J: TRBJ2-5; V: TRBV28; CDR3: CASSLTQDSPRGTQYF
J: TRBJ1-6; V: TRBV9; CDR3: CASSTTTGDNSPLHF
J: TRBJ2-5; V: TRBV6-2/TRBV6-3; CDR3: CASNSGNRGETQYF
J: TRBJ1-2; V: TRBV20-1; CDR3: CSARGQGADGYTF
J: TRBJ1-5; V: TRBV7-8; CDR3: CASSLEQGAKPQHF
J: TRBJ1-1; V: TRBV7-3; CDR3: CASSLGANTEAFF
J: TRBJ1-1; V: TRBV2; CDR3: CASGTGENTEAFF
J: TRBJ2-6; V: TRBV6-2/TRBV6-3; CDR3: CASSYYPLGSGANVLTF
J: TRBJ2-1; V: TRBV6-1; CDR3: CASTRDRGFNEQFF
J: TRBJ1-5; V: TRBV20-1; CDR3: CSARDRVHSQPQHF
J: TRBJ1-1; V: TRBV28; CDR3: CASTRRRGTEAFF
J: TRBJ1-5; V: TRBV2; CDR3: CASSESGPNQPQHF
J: TRBJ2-5; V: TRBV10-3; CDR3: CAISEERETQYF
J: TRBJ2-2; V: TRBV24-1; CDR3: CATSDPTGLVGELFF
J: TRBJ1-5; V: TRBV18; CDR3: CASSQDQEQPQHF
J: TRBJ1-2; V: TRBV7-9; CDR3: CASSLAHLGTGRYGYTF
J: TRBJ2-1; V: TRBV7-2; CDR3: CASSLVGQRYNEQFF
J: TRBJ2-5; V: TRBV7-8; CDR3: CASSLEWETQYF
J: TRBJ1-5; V: TRBV5-8; CDR3: CASSSTGRSNQPQHF
J: TRBJ1-2; V: TRBV7-2; CDR3: CASSLDGASYGYTF
J: TRBJ1-1; V: TRBV6-2/TRBV6-3; CDR3: CASSFRPLTKNTEAFF
J: TRBJ2-7; V: TRBV20-1; CDR3: CSARIAGAPFEQYF
J: TRBJ2-5; V: TRBV28; CDR3: CASSLLAGEQETQYF
J: TRBJ2-5; V: TRBV9; CDR3: CASSVGVQQETQYF
J: TRBJ2-5; V: TRBV7-6; CDR3: CASSLPGQMGTQYF
J: TRBJ2-5; V: TRBV6-2/TRBV6-3; CDR3: CASSLSGAPETQYF
J: TRBJ2-2; V: TRBV9; CDR3: CASSVVMGGPAGELFF
J: TRBJ1-2; V: TRBV2; CDR3: CASRWTGEGYTF
J: TRBJ1-1; V: TRBV4-1; CDR3: CASSHVAPLRATNTEAFF